The 2 T cell receptor beta chains listed next were all sequenced from one sample in a study of blood T cell repertoires in COVID-19. TCRdb's copy holds only in-frame clones and misses some; the assay was immunoSEQ multiplex PCR. Altogether over 200,000 clones are present, nearly 90% being singletons, with the ten largest covering 0.7%. The sequenced material came from peripheral blood. The origin of the receptors is a human donor in a cohort sampled during active COVID-19.

The chain carries TRBV19 and TRBJ2-7, with a weak D call TRBD1 (6 bases). The germline CDR1 and CDR2 sequences are LNHDA and SQIVND (reference sequence). This CDR3 has 12 amino acids. Trimming pared 3 bases from V and 5 bases from J, leaving 8 bases between. The CDR3 loop reads CASSIWDNEQYF. The CDR3 DNA sequence: TGTGCCAGTAGTATCTGGGACAACGAGCAGTACTTC.

There are a few counts of this clone. The chain recombines TRBV7-9 with TRBJ1-2; 7 nucleotides line up with TRBD1. V shed 5 bases, J shed 5 bases, and the junction held 8 bases outside the gene matches. This CDR3 region has 14 residues. Germline lookup yields CDR1 SEHNR and CDR2 FQNEAQ (reference sequence). The DNA of the CDR3 is TGTGCCAGCAGCCGAGCTGGGACAGCATATGGCTACACCTTC. Translation: CASSRAGTAYGYTF.